Sequencing of this TCR beta chain was carried out in a study of long-term antiretroviral therapy in people with HIV. Investigators performed immunoSEQ version v3.0 at survey level. For each individual sample, sequencing targeted roughly 40,000-50,000 T-cell genomes. Repertoires were generated with immunoSEQ multiplex PCR, while TCRdb's copy carries only in-frame clones and drops some. The sample contains more than 20,000 clones, roughly three quarters of which appear only once. In the case of this clone: The antigen is not known.

The CDR3 runs to 13 residues. V lost 3 bases and J lost 8, with 13 bases in between. Germline CDR1 GTSNPN, CDR2 SVGIG (reference sequence). Findings of the study overall: Diversity increased after ART yet remained lower than in transplant donor controls. The repertoire was dominated at all time points by clones expanded before ART. It was observed that HIV repertoires exhibited narrower CDR3 length ranges than controls.

This chain links TRBV30 with TRBJ1-4; weak D call: TRBD1 (6 bases). The source is a woman aged 40 to 55 with HIV. The sequencing used unsorted PBMCs, collected around 1.8 years before starting antiretroviral therapy. The chain's CDR3 is CAWSTGKGEKLFF. The CDR3 coding sequence is TGTGCCTGGAGCACAGGGAAGGGGGAAAAACTGTTTTTT.